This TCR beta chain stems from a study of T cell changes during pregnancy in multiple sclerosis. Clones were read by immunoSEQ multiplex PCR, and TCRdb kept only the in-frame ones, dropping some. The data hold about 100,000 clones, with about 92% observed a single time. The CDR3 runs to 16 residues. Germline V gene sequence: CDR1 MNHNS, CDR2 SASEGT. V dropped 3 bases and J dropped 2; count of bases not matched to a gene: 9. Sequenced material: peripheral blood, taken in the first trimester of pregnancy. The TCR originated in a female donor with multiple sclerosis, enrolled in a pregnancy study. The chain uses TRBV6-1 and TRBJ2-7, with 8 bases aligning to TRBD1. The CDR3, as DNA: TGTGCCAGCAGTGAGGACGGCGGGACAGGAGCCTACGAGCAGTACTTC. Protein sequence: CASSEDGGTGAYEQYF.